The rows below give T cell receptor beta chains drawn from one sample of a study of cytomegalovirus exposure and HLA in healthy donors. Profiled with immunoSEQ multiplex PCR; TCRdb holds only in-frame clones, not every one. The data show about 190,000 clones, with roughly three quarters seen just once and roughly 1.6% held by the top ten. The sample comprised PBMCs. These receptors were taken from a woman aged 18 to 35 in good health and CMV-seronegative. CDR3s include the opening cysteine and the closing phenylalanine or tryptophan. The order of the fields is clone size, D gene, V gene, J gene, CDR3 DNA, CDR3 protein. The D gene is left open where the match is weak. Only part of the rows carry a size: once, few, many, or a class if the clone is expanded.

abundance: .; d_gene: TRBD1; v_gene: TRBV7-9; j_gene: TRBJ2-7; CDR3nt: TGTGCCAGCAGCCGTACTGGGACAGGGGGCAACGAGCAGTACTTC; CDR3aa: CASSRTGTGGNEQYF
abundance: .; d_gene: TRBD2; v_gene: TRBV5-4; j_gene: TRBJ2-1; CDR3nt: TGTGCCAGCAGCTTGAGTAGCGGGGGGGCGTATGAGCAGTTCTTC; CDR3aa: CASSLSSGGAYEQFF
abundance: .; d_gene: .; v_gene: TRBV19; j_gene: TRBJ1-1; CDR3nt: TGTGCCAGTAGGTTCTCGGGGGAAATGAACACTGAAGCTTTCTTT; CDR3aa: CASRFSGEMNTEAFF
abundance: .; d_gene: TRBD2; v_gene: TRBV10-3; j_gene: TRBJ2-1; CDR3nt: TGTGCCATCACGAGAGTCTTGGAGACTAGCGGAGCTAAGAATGAGCAGTTCTTC; CDR3aa: CAITRVLETSGAKNEQFF
abundance: .; d_gene: .; v_gene: TRBV18; j_gene: TRBJ1-2; CDR3nt: TGTGCCAGCTCACGAGATCCCGGGAACTCCTTTCCTAACTATGGCTACACCTTC; CDR3aa: CASSRDPGNSFPNYGYTF
abundance: .; d_gene: TRBD1; v_gene: TRBV14; j_gene: TRBJ1-1; CDR3nt: TGTGCCAGCAGCCCAATAAAGACAGGGAGGAACACTGAAGCTTTCTTT; CDR3aa: CASSPIKTGRNTEAFF
abundance: .; d_gene: .; v_gene: TRBV28; j_gene: TRBJ2-5; CDR3nt: TGTGCCAGCACCTCCGTTGAGACCCAGTACTTC; CDR3aa: CASTSVETQYF
abundance: .; d_gene: TRBD2; v_gene: TRBV5-1; j_gene: TRBJ2-5; CDR3nt: TGCGCCAGCAGCTTTGGACTAGCGGGAGGAGAGACCCAGTACTTC; CDR3aa: CASSFGLAGGETQYF
abundance: .; d_gene: TRBD1; v_gene: TRBV6-1; j_gene: TRBJ1-1; CDR3nt: TGTGCCAGCAGTGCTATGGGGGACAGTGAAGCTTTCTTT; CDR3aa: CASSAMGDSEAFF
abundance: .; d_gene: .; v_gene: TRBV28; j_gene: TRBJ1-1; CDR3nt: TGTGCCAGCAGTCCTGGAGTCAGGGAAATGAACACTGAAGCTTTCTTT; CDR3aa: CASSPGVREMNTEAFF
abundance: .; d_gene: .; v_gene: TRBV11-1; j_gene: TRBJ1-5; CDR3nt: TGTGCCAGCAGCTTTACCACAGGGTTTAGCAATCAGCCCCAGCATTTT; CDR3aa: CASSFTTGFSNQPQHF
abundance: .; d_gene: TRBD1; v_gene: TRBV18; j_gene: TRBJ1-1; CDR3nt: TGTGCCAGCTCACGTGGGACAGAGAACACTGAAGCTTTCTTT; CDR3aa: CASSRGTENTEAFF
abundance: .; d_gene: .; v_gene: TRBV7-9; j_gene: TRBJ1-2; CDR3nt: TGTGCCAGCAGCTTAGCTTGGGGGGATCAAAACTATGGCTACACCTTC; CDR3aa: CASSLAWGDQNYGYTF
abundance: .; d_gene: TRBD1; v_gene: TRBV5-1; j_gene: TRBJ2-3; CDR3nt: TGCGCCAGCACCACAGGGGGGCTGATCACAGATACGCAGTATTTT; CDR3aa: CASTTGGLITDTQYF
abundance: few; d_gene: TRBD2; v_gene: TRBV5-1; j_gene: TRBJ2-7; CDR3nt: TGCGCCAGCAGCTTGGTTTGGGCTAGCGGGGGCGAGCAGTACTTC; CDR3aa: CASSLVWASGGEQYF
abundance: .; d_gene: .; v_gene: TRBV4-2; j_gene: TRBJ1-3; CDR3nt: TGTGCCAGCAGCCCCGAGCCCCCGACAGTGAACTCTGGAAACACCATATATTTT; CDR3aa: CASSPEPPTVNSGNTIYF
abundance: .; d_gene: .; v_gene: TRBV28; j_gene: TRBJ1-1; CDR3nt: TGTGCCAGCAGCCTCCCGAGTGAGAACACTGAAGCTTTCTTT; CDR3aa: CASSLPSENTEAFF
abundance: .; d_gene: TRBD1; v_gene: TRBV27; j_gene: TRBJ2-3; CDR3nt: TGTGCCAGCAGTCAGGGACAGCCAGATACGCAGTATTTT; CDR3aa: CASSQGQPDTQYF
abundance: .; d_gene: TRBD1; v_gene: TRBV29-1; j_gene: TRBJ1-2; CDR3nt: TGCAGCGACAGACAGGGGGATGGCTACACCTTC; CDR3aa: CSDRQGDGYTF
abundance: .; d_gene: TRBD1; v_gene: TRBV11-2; j_gene: TRBJ2-7; CDR3nt: TGTGCCAGCAGCCCAAACGACAGGGTTTACGAGCAGTACTTC; CDR3aa: CASSPNDRVYEQYF
abundance: few; d_gene: TRBD1; v_gene: TRBV6-4; j_gene: TRBJ1-1; CDR3nt: TGTGCCAGCAGTGACCGACAGGGGGAAGCTTTCTTT; CDR3aa: CASSDRQGEAFF
abundance: .; d_gene: .; v_gene: TRBV15; j_gene: TRBJ2-5; CDR3nt: TGTGCCACCAGCACAGAACTAGGAGAGACCCAGTACTTC; CDR3aa: CATSTELGETQYF
abundance: .; d_gene: .; v_gene: TRBV28; j_gene: TRBJ2-3; CDR3nt: TGTGCCAGCAGTGCTATCTCCTACACAGATACGCAGTATTTT; CDR3aa: CASSAISYTDTQYF
abundance: .; d_gene: TRBD1; v_gene: TRBV9; j_gene: TRBJ2-7; CDR3nt: TGTGCCAGCAGCGTAGGACAGGGGGCGGACGAGCAGTACTTC; CDR3aa: CASSVGQGADEQYF
abundance: .; d_gene: TRBD1; v_gene: TRBV5-1; j_gene: TRBJ2-3; CDR3nt: TGCGCCAGCAGCGGAACAGGGGCTAGCACAGATACGCAGTATTTT; CDR3aa: CASSGTGASTDTQYF
abundance: .; d_gene: .; v_gene: TRBV4-3; j_gene: TRBJ2-3; CDR3nt: TGCGCCAGCAGCCAAGATCGAAAGGGGCTGACAGATACGCAGTATTTT; CDR3aa: CASSQDRKGLTDTQYF
abundance: .; d_gene: TRBD1; v_gene: TRBV28; j_gene: TRBJ1-2; CDR3nt: TGTGCCAGCAGTCAGGGGGAAGGCTATGGCTACACCTTC; CDR3aa: CASSQGEGYGYTF
abundance: .; d_gene: TRBD1; v_gene: TRBV7-2; j_gene: TRBJ2-7; CDR3nt: TGTGCCAGCAGCTTAACCGGGACAGGGGGACTCGAGCAGTACTTC; CDR3aa: CASSLTGTGGLEQYF
abundance: .; d_gene: .; v_gene: TRBV19; j_gene: TRBJ1-3; CDR3nt: TGTGCCAGTAGTATTAGCGGATCCGGAAACACCATATATTTT; CDR3aa: CASSISGSGNTIYF
abundance: once; d_gene: .; v_gene: TRBV18; j_gene: TRBJ2-1; CDR3nt: TGTGCCAGCTCACCACGGGTGGGAGACTCCTACAATGAGCAGTTCTTC; CDR3aa: CASSPRVGDSYNEQFF
abundance: .; d_gene: TRBD1; v_gene: TRBV9; j_gene: TRBJ1-5; CDR3nt: TGTGCCAGCAGCCCGCATACAGGGGATTTTGGTCAGCCCCAGCATTTT; CDR3aa: CASSPHTGDFGQPQHF
abundance: .; d_gene: .; v_gene: TRBV5-1; j_gene: TRBJ1-1; CDR3nt: TGCGCCAGCAGCTCCGGGGGGGCTAACACTGAAGCTTTCTTT; CDR3aa: CASSSGGANTEAFF
abundance: few; d_gene: TRBD2; v_gene: TRBV25-1; j_gene: TRBJ2-5; CDR3nt: TGTGCCAGCAGTAAGGGACTAGCGGGAGATTTGGAGACCCAGTACTTC; CDR3aa: CASSKGLAGDLETQYF
abundance: .; d_gene: .; v_gene: TRBV6-4; j_gene: TRBJ1-6; CDR3nt: TGTGCCAGCAGTGACGGGGGCGGGTATTCACCCCTCCACTTT; CDR3aa: CASSDGGGYSPLHF
abundance: .; d_gene: .; v_gene: TRBV9; j_gene: TRBJ1-4; CDR3nt: TGTGCCAGCAGCGTAGGACATAATGAAAAACTGTTTTTT; CDR3aa: CASSVGHNEKLFF
abundance: few; d_gene: .; v_gene: TRBV5-4; j_gene: TRBJ1-2; CDR3nt: TGTGCCAGCAGCCACCGGGGGGGCTATGGCTACACCTTC; CDR3aa: CASSHRGGYGYTF
abundance: .; d_gene: TRBD2; v_gene: TRBV2; j_gene: TRBJ2-7; CDR3nt: TGTGCCAGCAGATCGGGACTAGCGGCCTACGAGCAGTACTTC; CDR3aa: CASRSGLAAYEQYF
abundance: .; d_gene: .; v_gene: TRBV29-1; j_gene: TRBJ1-1; CDR3nt: TGCAGCGCTTTCACAGGGTTCGGAACTGAAGCTTTCTTT; CDR3aa: CSAFTGFGTEAFF
abundance: .; d_gene: .; v_gene: TRBV18; j_gene: TRBJ1-1; CDR3nt: TGTGCCAGCTCATCGGACAGGAACACTGAAGCTTTCTTT; CDR3aa: CASSSDRNTEAFF
abundance: .; d_gene: .; v_gene: TRBV7-9; j_gene: TRBJ1-1; CDR3nt: TGTGCCAGCAGCTTAATCCGTGAAGCTTTCTTT; CDR3aa: CASSLIREAFF
abundance: .; d_gene: TRBD1; v_gene: TRBV28; j_gene: TRBJ2-5; CDR3nt: TGTGCCAGCAGTAGCCAAACAGGGGGCCAAGAGACCCAGTACTTC; CDR3aa: CASSSQTGGQETQYF
abundance: .; d_gene: TRBD2; v_gene: TRBV28; j_gene: TRBJ2-1; CDR3nt: TGTGCCAGCAGTTTACTAGCGGGAGGACCCAATGAGCAGTTCTTC; CDR3aa: CASSLLAGGPNEQFF
abundance: .; d_gene: .; v_gene: TRBV28; j_gene: TRBJ1-1; CDR3nt: TGTGCCAGCAGTCCCCTCCAGGGATGGGCTCTTGAAGCTTTCTTT; CDR3aa: CASSPLQGWALEAFF
abundance: .; d_gene: .; v_gene: TRBV28; j_gene: TRBJ1-5; CDR3nt: TGTGCCAGCAGTTTATATAGTCAGCCCCAGCATTTT; CDR3aa: CASSLYSQPQHF
abundance: few; d_gene: .; v_gene: TRBV5-6; j_gene: TRBJ1-2; CDR3nt: TGTGCCAGCAGCTTGGTTTCGGCAGGGGTTTCTGGCTACACCTTC; CDR3aa: CASSLVSAGVSGYTF
abundance: .; d_gene: .; v_gene: TRBV20-1; j_gene: TRBJ1-1; CDR3nt: TGCAGTTTTTGCGGGGACACTGAAGCTTTCTTT; CDR3aa: CSFCGDTEAFF
abundance: once; d_gene: .; v_gene: TRBV7-8; j_gene: TRBJ2-1; CDR3nt: TGTGCCAGCAGCTTATACCAGGTAAGGTATGAGCAGTTCTTC; CDR3aa: CASSLYQVRYEQFF
abundance: .; d_gene: TRBD2; v_gene: TRBV5-1; j_gene: TRBJ2-1; CDR3nt: TGCGCCAGCAGCTTGGGCGGCGGGGGGGCTAATGAGCAGTTCTTC; CDR3aa: CASSLGGGGANEQFF
abundance: .; d_gene: TRBD2; v_gene: TRBV6-1; j_gene: TRBJ2-3; CDR3nt: TGTGCCAGCCCGACTCCTAGCGGGAGCGCAGATACGCAGTATTTT; CDR3aa: CASPTPSGSADTQYF
abundance: .; d_gene: .; v_gene: TRBV11-2; j_gene: TRBJ2-7; CDR3nt: TGTGCCAGCAGCTTAGGAGGTTCCTACGAGCAGTACTTC; CDR3aa: CASSLGGSYEQYF
abundance: .; d_gene: .; v_gene: TRBV29-1; j_gene: TRBJ1-4; CDR3nt: TGCAGCGTTTTCGACCGACCAGGGGAAAAACTGTTTTTT; CDR3aa: CSVFDRPGEKLFF